What follows is one T cell receptor (beta chain) and its context. The antigen is unknown. Researchers used the Oncomine TCR Beta short-read assay to sequence DNA from cultured CD4+ T cells. TCRdb fed the PCR reads into MiXCR, producing one record per CDR3 protein. This table holds some 20,000 distinct CDR3 sequences, roughly 43% found once. The treatment was: approximately 11-day PBMC culture with coronavirus spike peptide pools or control peptides (ViraFEST assay). Under the ViraFEST approach, antigen-specific T cells were expanded with peptide pools and TCRs subsequently sequenced. This specimen belongs to a study of vaccination and CD4 T cells after COVID-19. Study details: Median time from second vaccine dose to sampling was just over 70 days (14 to 241).

The CDR3 length is 14 residues. Looked up from germline, CDR1 is ENHRY and CDR2 is SYGVKD. Trimming at V came to 8 bases and at J to 6 bases, leaving 10 bases not matched to a gene. The rearrangement uses TRBV10-3 and TRBJ1-1; TRBD1 matches 9 bases. The source material was CD4+ T cells from blood, cultured in vitro, sampled after SARS-CoV-2 vaccination. The TCR originated in a human donor who had recovered from COVID-19. The DNA for the CDR3 is TGTGCCATCTGGAGCGGGGACAGGGACGCTGAAGCTTTCTTT. Encoded protein: CAIWSGDRDAEAFF.